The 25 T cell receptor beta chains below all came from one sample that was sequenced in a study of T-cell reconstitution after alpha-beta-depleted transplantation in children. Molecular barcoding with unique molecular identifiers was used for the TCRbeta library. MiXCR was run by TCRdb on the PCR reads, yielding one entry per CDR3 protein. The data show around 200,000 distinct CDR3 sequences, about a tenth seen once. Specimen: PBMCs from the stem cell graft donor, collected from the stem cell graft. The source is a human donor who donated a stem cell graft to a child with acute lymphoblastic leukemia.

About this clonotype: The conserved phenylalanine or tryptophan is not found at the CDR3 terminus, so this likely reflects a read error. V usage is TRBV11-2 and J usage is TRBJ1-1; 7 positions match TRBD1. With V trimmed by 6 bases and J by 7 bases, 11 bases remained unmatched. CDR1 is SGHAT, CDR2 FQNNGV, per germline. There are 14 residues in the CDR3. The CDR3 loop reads CASSFMEGDSEAFC. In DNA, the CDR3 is TGTGCCAGCAGTTTTATGGAAGGGGACAGTGAAGCTTTCTGT.

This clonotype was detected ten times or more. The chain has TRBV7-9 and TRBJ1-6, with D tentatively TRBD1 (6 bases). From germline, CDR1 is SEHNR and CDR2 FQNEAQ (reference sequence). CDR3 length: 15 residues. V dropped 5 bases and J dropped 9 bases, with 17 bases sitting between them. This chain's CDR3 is CASSPPGDITSPLHF. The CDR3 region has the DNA TGTGCCAGCAGCCCACCAGGGGATATTACTTCACCCCTCCACTTT.

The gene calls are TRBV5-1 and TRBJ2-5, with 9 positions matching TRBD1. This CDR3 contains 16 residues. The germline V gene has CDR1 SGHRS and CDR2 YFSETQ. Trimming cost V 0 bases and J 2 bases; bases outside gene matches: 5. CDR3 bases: TGCGCCAGCAGCTTGGCCTCCGGGACAGGGCAAGAGACCCAGTACTTC. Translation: CASSLASGTGQETQYF.

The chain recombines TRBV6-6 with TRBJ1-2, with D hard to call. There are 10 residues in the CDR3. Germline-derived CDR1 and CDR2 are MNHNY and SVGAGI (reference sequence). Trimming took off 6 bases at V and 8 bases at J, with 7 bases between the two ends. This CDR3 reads CASRKIGYTF. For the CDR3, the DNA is TGTGCCAGCAGGAAGATAGGCTACACCTTC.

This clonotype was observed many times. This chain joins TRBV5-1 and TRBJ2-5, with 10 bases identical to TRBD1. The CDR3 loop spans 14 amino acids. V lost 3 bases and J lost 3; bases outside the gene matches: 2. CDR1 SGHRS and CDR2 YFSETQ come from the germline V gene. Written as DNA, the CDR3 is TGCGCCAGCAGCTCCGGGACAGGGGAAGAGACCCAGTACTTC. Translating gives CASSSGTGEETQYF.

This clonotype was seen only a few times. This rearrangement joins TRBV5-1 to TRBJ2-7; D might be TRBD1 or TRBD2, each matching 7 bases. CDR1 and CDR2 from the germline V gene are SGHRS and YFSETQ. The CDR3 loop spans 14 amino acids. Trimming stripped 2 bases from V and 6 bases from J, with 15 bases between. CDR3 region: CASSFQGGEGEQYF. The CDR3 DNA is TGCGCCAGCAGCTTTCAGGGGGGGGAAGGCGAGCAGTACTTC. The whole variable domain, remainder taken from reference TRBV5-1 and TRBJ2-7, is KAGVTQTPRYLIKTRGQQVTLSCSPISGHRSVSWYQQTPGQGLQFLFEYFSETQRNKGNFPGRFSGRQFSNSRSEMNVSTLELGDSALYLCASSFQGGEGEQYFGPGTRLTVT.

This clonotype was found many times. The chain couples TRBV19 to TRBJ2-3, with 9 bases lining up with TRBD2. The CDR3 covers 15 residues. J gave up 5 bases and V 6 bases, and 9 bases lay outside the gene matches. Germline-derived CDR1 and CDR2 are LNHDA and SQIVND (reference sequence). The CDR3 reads CASRSRGGAGDTQYF. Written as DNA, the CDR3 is TGTGCCAGTAGGTCTCGCGGGGGGGCCGGAGATACGCAGTATTTT.

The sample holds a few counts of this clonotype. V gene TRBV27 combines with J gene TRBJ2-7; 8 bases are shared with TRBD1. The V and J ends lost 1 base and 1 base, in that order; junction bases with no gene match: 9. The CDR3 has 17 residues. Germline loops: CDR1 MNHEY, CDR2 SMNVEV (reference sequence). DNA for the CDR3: TGTGCCAGCAGTTTATTGGTCGGGACAGGAATATCCTACGAGCAGTACTTC. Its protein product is CASSLLVGTGISYEQYF.

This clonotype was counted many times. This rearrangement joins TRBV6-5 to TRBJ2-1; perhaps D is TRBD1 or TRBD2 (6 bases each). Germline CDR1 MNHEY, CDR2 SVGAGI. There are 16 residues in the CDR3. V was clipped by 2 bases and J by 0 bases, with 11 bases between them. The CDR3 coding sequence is TGTGCCAGCAGTTACGAGGGGGGTAGCTCCTACAATGAGCAGTTCTTC. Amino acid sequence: CASSYEGGSSYNEQFF.

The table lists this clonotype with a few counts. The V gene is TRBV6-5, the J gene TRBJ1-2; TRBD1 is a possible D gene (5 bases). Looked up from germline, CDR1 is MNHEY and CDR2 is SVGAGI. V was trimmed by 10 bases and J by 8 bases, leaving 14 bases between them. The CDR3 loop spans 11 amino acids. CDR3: CAIGGTYGYTF. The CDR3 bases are TGTGCCATTGGGGGGACCTACGGCTACACCTTC.

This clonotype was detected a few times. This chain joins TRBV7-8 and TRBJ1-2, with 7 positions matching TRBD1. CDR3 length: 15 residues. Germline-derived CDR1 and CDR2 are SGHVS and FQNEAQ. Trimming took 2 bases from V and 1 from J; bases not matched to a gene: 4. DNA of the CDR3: TGTGCCAGCAGCTTACAGGGACAGAATAACTATGGCTACACCTTC. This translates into CASSLQGQNNYGYTF.

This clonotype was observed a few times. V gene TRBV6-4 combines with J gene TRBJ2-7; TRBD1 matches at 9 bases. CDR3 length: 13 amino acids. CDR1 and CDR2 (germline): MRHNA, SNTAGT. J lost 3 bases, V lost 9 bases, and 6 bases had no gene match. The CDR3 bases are TGTGCCAGGACACGACAGGGGGTCTACGAGCAGTACTTC. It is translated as CARTRQGVYEQYF.

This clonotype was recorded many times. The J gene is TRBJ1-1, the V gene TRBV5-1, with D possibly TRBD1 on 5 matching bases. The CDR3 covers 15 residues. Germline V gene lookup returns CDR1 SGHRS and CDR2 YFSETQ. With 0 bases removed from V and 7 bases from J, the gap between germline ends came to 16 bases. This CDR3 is CASSLAGGLRSEAFF. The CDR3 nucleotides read TGCGCCAGCAGCTTGGCCGGGGGACTTAGGAGTGAAGCTTTCTTT.

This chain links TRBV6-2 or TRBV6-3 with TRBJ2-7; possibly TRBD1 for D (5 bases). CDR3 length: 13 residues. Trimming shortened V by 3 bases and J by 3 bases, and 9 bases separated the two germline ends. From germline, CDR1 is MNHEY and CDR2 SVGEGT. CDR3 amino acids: CASSYMTDYEQYF. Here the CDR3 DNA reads TGTGCCAGCAGTTATATGACAGACTACGAGCAGTACTTC.

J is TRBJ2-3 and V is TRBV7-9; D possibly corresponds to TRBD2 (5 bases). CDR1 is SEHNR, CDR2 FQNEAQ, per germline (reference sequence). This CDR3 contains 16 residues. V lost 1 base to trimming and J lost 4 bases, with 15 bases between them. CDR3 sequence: CASSLGWAGIADTQYF. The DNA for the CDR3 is TGTGCCAGCAGCTTAGGATGGGCGGGTATCGCAGATACGCAGTATTTT.

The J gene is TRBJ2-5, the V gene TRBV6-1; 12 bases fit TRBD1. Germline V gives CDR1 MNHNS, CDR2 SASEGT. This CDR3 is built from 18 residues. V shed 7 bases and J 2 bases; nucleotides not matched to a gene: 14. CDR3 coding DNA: TGTGCCAGCAATCCTCGGGACAGGGGGCCGTATTGGCAAGAGACCCAGTACTTC. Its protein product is CASNPRDRGPYWQETQYF.

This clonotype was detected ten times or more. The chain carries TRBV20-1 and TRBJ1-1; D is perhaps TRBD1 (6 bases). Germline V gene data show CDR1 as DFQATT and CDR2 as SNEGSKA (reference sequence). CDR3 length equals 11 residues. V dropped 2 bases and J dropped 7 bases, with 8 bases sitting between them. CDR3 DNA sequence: TGCAGTGCTAGACAGGGGATTGAAGCTTTCTTT. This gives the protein CSARQGIEAFF.

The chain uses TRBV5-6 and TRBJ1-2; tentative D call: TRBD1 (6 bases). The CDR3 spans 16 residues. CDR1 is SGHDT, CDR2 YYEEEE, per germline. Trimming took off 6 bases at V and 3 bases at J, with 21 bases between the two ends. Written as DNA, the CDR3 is TGTGCCAGCATCCCCTTTGCCGGGGACATTGACTATGGCTACACCTTC. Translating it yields CASIPFAGDIDYGYTF.

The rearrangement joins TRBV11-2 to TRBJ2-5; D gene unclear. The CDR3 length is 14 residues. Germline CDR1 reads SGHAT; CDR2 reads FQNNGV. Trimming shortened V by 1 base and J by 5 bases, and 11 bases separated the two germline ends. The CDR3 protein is CASSLVEFGETQYF. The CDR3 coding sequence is TGTGCCAGCAGCTTAGTAGAATTCGGGGAGACCCAGTACTTC.

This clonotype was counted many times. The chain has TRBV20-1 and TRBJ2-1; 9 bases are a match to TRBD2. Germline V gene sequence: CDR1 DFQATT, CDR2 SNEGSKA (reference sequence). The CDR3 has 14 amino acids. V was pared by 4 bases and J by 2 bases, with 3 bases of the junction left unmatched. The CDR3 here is CSATSGDPYNEQFF. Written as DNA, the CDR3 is TGCAGTGCTACTAGCGGGGACCCCTACAATGAGCAGTTCTTC.

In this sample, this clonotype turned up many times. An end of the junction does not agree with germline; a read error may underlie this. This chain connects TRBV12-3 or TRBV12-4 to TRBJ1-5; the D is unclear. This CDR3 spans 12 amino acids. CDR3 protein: CARSYGDQPQHF. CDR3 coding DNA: TGTGCCAGAAGTTATGGAGATCAGCCCCAGCATTTT.

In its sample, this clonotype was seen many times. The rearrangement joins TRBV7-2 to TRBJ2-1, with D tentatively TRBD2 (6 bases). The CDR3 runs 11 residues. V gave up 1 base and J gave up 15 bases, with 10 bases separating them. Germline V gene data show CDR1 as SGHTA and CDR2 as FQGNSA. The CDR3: CASSLGLGWFF. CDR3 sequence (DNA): TGTGCCAGCAGCTTAGGACTAGGGTGGTTCTTC.

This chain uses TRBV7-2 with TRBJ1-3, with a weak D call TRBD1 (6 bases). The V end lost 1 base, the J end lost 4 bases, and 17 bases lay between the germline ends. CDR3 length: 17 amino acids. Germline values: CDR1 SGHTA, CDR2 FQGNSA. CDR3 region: CASSLGPTGTRGNTIYF. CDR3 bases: TGTGCCAGCAGCTTAGGCCCCACCGGGACAAGGGGAAACACCATATATTTT.

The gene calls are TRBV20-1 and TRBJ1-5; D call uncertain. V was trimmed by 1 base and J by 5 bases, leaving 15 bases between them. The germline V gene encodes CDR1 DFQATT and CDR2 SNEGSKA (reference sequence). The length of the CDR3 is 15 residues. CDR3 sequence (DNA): TGCAGTGCTAGAGCCCACAGTGGTCCTTATCAGCCCCAGCATTTT. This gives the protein CSARAHSGPYQPQHF.

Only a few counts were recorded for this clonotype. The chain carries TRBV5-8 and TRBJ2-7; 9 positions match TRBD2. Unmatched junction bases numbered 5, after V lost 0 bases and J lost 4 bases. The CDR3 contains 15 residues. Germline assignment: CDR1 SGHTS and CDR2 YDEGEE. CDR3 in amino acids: CASSLDLAGPYEQYF. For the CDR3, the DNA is TGTGCCAGCAGCTTGGATCTAGCGGGGCCGTACGAGCAGTACTTC.